A selection of T cell receptor beta chains follows, all from one sample in a study of T cells in localized non-small cell lung cancer. Libraries were prepared by immunoSEQ multiplex PCR; TCRdb keeps only in-frame clonotypes and omits some of them. The repertoire consists of some 26,000 clones, with roughly 90% occurring once and the leading ten covering roughly 2.9%. The specimen comprised peripheral blood, sampled before any cancer treatment. Every receptor here comes from a woman between 18 and 50 years old with stage I lung adenocarcinoma. The CDR3 runs from the conserved cysteine through the conserved F or W. The D gene is left open where the match is weak. Not every row has a clone size; where given, it reads once, few, many or a size class.

D gene,clone size,J gene,V gene,CDR3 length,CDR3 protein,CDR3 DNA
NA,few,TRBJ2-1,TRBV6-4,15,CASSDSESSYNEQFF,TGTGCCAGCAGTGACTCGGAGAGCTCCTACAATGAGCAGTTCTTC
TRBD2,NA,TRBJ2-1,TRBV7-9,18,CASSAKSASGRVGYEQFF,TGTGCCAGCAGCGCTAAATCGGCTAGCGGGAGAGTTGGCTATGAGCAGTTCTTC
TRBD1,NA,TRBJ2-7,TRBV7-2,14,CASSRSGTGGEQYF,TGTGCCAGCAGCCGCTCAGGGACAGGGGGCGAGCAGTACTTC
NA,NA,TRBJ2-7,TRBV5-6,13,CASSPRGSDEQYF,TGTGCCAGCAGCCCGAGGGGGTCGGACGAGCAGTACTTC
TRBD2,NA,TRBJ2-1,TRBV7-6,16,CASSPPQAGGPNEQFF,TGTGCCAGCAGCCCCCCTCAAGCGGGAGGTCCCAATGAGCAGTTCTTC
NA,NA,TRBJ2-5,TRBV9,15,CASSVGTYLQETQYF,TGTGCCAGCAGCGTCGGGACGTACCTTCAAGAGACCCAGTACTTC
NA,NA,TRBJ2-7,TRBV19,14,CASSLQQASYEQYF,TGTGCCAGTAGTCTCCAACAGGCCTCCTACGAGCAGTACTTC
TRBD1,NA,TRBJ2-3,TRBV7-7,15,CASSANRGQTDTQYF,TGTGCCAGCAGCGCAAATAGGGGGCAGACAGATACGCAGTATTTT
NA,NA,TRBJ1-3,TRBV15,16,CATSRPDGASGNTIYF,TGTGCCACCAGCAGACCGGACGGGGCCTCTGGAAACACCATATATTTT
NA,NA,TRBJ2-7,TRBV11-2,13,CASSRYGEREQYF,TGTGCCAGCAGCCGATATGGGGAGAGGGAGCAGTACTTC
TRBD1,NA,TRBJ2-1,TRBV7-9,14,CASSGGQTLGEQFF,TGTGCCAGCAGCGGGGGACAGACTTTGGGTGAGCAGTTCTTC
NA,NA,TRBJ1-2,TRBV5-5,13,CASSLSGLRSYTF,TGTGCCAGCAGCTTGTCGGGTCTAAGGAGCTACACCTTC
TRBD2,NA,TRBJ2-5,TRBV6-5,15,CASSPGLASQETQYF,TGTGCCAGCAGTCCCGGACTAGCTTCTCAAGAGACCCAGTACTTC
NA,NA,TRBJ2-2,TRBV5-1,14,CASSLARNTGELFF,TGCGCCAGCAGCTTGGCTAGGAACACCGGGGAGCTGTTTTTT
NA,NA,TRBJ2-5,TRBV5-1,16,CASSFRAGEFQETQYF,TGCGCCAGCAGCTTTCGGGCAGGCGAATTCCAAGAGACCCAGTACTTC
TRBD1,NA,TRBJ1-1,TRBV5-1,15,CASSLQSGGNTEAFF,TGCGCCAGCAGCTTACAATCAGGGGGCAACACTGAAGCTTTCTTT
NA,NA,TRBJ2-7,TRBV2,13,CASIRGFRYEQYF,TGTGCCAGCATACGGGGCTTTCGGTACGAGCAGTACTTC
NA,NA,TRBJ1-5,TRBV7-2,13,CASSPQADQPQHF,TGTGCCAGCAGCCCTCAGGCGGATCAGCCCCAGCATTTT
TRBD1,NA,TRBJ1-5,TRBV19,16,CASSSRARDRVEPQHF,TGTGCCAGTAGTTCCCGGGCCCGGGACAGGGTAGAGCCCCAGCATTTT
NA,few,TRBJ2-3,TRBV2,13,CASSEIRADTQYF,TGTGCCAGCAGTGAAATCAGGGCTGATACGCAGTATTTT
TRBD1,NA,TRBJ1-2,TRBV27,14,CASGPQGIGYGYTF,TGTGCCAGCGGTCCACAGGGGATCGGCTATGGCTACACCTTC
TRBD2,medium-sized,TRBJ2-1,TRBV5-8,15,CASARLAGAYNEQFF,TGTGCCAGCGCCCGACTAGCGGGAGCCTACAATGAGCAGTTCTTC
NA,NA,TRBJ2-1,TRBV6-1,15,CASKSSRSSYNEQFF,TGTGCCAGCAAGAGTAGCCGGAGCTCCTACAATGAGCAGTTCTTC
NA,NA,TRBJ1-2,TRBV29-1,14,CSVEALGRNYGYTF,TGCAGCGTTGAGGCCCTCGGCAGGAACTATGGCTACACCTTC
NA,NA,TRBJ2-5,TRBV7-3,15,CASSLNRLPGETQYF,TGTGCCAGCAGCTTAAATCGACTCCCTGGAGAGACCCAGTACTTC
NA,NA,TRBJ2-1,TRBV12-5,15,CASGLGEVAYNEQFF,TGTGCTAGTGGTTTGGGGGAAGTGGCCTACAATGAGCAGTTCTTC
NA,NA,TRBJ2-7,TRBV9,13,CASSGSGTYEQYF,TGTGCCAGCAGCGGTAGCGGAACCTACGAGCAGTACTTC
NA,NA,TRBJ2-5,TRBV25-1,13,CASTRSNKETQYF,TGTGCCAGCACACGCAGTAATAAAGAGACCCAGTACTTC
NA,NA,TRBJ1-3,TRBV28,12,CVSREGGNTIYF,TGTGTCAGCAGGGAGGGGGGAAACACCATATATTTT
NA,NA,TRBJ2-7,TRBV6-5,13,CASSRDWSGEQYF,TGTGCCAGCAGCCGGGACTGGAGTGGCGAGCAGTACTTC
NA,NA,TRBJ2-7,TRBV11-3,17,CASSGAGSAPRPYEQYF,TGTGCCAGCAGCGGGGCGGGCAGCGCTCCGAGGCCCTACGAGCAGTACTTC
NA,NA,TRBJ1-2,TRBV30,11,CAWNVAGSDTF,TGTGCCTGGAATGTTGCAGGGAGCGACACCTTC
NA,NA,TRBJ2-3,TRBV27,15,CASSSLGQHSDTQYF,TGTGCCAGCAGTTCGTTGGGCCAGCACTCAGATACGCAGTATTTT
NA,NA,TRBJ2-7,TRBV5-1,17,CASSPTSNRWGYYEQYF,TGCGCCAGCAGCCCTACCTCCAATCGCTGGGGGTACTACGAGCAGTACTTC
TRBD1,NA,TRBJ1-1,TRBV7-9,14,CASSLAGGRTEAFF,TGTGCCAGCAGCTTGGCAGGGGGCAGGACTGAAGCTTTCTTT
TRBD1,once,TRBJ1-5,TRBV7-2,19,CASSLRGIATGAGNQPQHF,TGTGCCAGCAGCTTAAGAGGGATAGCGACAGGGGCCGGCAATCAGCCCCAGCATTTT
NA,NA,TRBJ1-1,TRBV11-2,11,CASSLNHGAFF,TGTGCCAGCAGCTTAAATCATGGGGCTTTCTTT
NA,NA,TRBJ1-3,TRBV28,13,CASTYRAGNTIYF,TGTGCCAGCACCTACAGGGCTGGAAACACCATATATTTT
NA,NA,TRBJ1-2,TRBV30,10,CAWVAYGYTF,TGTGCCTGGGTCGCTTATGGCTACACCTTC
TRBD1,NA,TRBJ1-5,TRBV6-1,15,CASSPGTDNNQPQHF,TGTGCCAGCAGCCCAGGGACAGACAACAATCAGCCCCAGCATTTT
NA,NA,TRBJ1-5,TRBV6-6,12,CASQQGNQPQHF,TGTGCCAGCCAACAGGGTAATCAGCCCCAGCATTTT
TRBD1,NA,TRBJ1-2,TRBV9,17,CASSVGAGGANYYGYTF,TGTGCCAGCAGCGTAGGAGCAGGGGGCGCAAATTACTATGGCTACACCTTC
TRBD2,NA,TRBJ2-3,TRBV5-1,13,CATWREGVYTQYF,TGCGCCACGTGGAGGGAGGGAGTCTATACGCAGTATTTT
TRBD2,NA,TRBJ2-1,TRBV4-3,16,CASSPRGGREGNEQFF,TGCGCCAGCAGCCCCAGAGGGGGGCGGGAGGGGAATGAGCAGTTCTTC
NA,NA,TRBJ1-1,TRBV15,13,CATSRNQNPEAFF,TGTGCCACCAGCAGAAATCAGAACCCAGAAGCTTTCTTT
NA,NA,TRBJ2-2,TRBV7-2,15,CASSRGRENTGELFF,TGTGCCAGCAGTCGGGGGCGGGAGAACACCGGGGAGCTGTTTTTT
NA,few,TRBJ2-1,TRBV15,16,CATSRGQGRSYNEQFF,TGTGCCACCAGCAGAGGTCAGGGTAGGTCCTACAATGAGCAGTTCTTC
TRBD1,once,TRBJ1-1,TRBV5-1,15,CASSRTGGGNTEAFF,TGCGCCAGCAGCCGGACAGGTGGAGGGAACACTGAAGCTTTCTTT
TRBD1,NA,TRBJ1-1,TRBV5-5,15,CASSSRQGGFTEAFF,TGTGCCAGCAGCTCCCGACAGGGAGGCTTCACTGAAGCTTTCTTT
NA,once,TRBJ1-3,TRBV9,14,CASSGGYSGNTIYF,TGTGCCAGCAGCGGAGGCTACTCTGGAAACACCATATATTTT
NA,NA,TRBJ2-7,TRBV11-2,13,CASSFTTEYEQYF,TGTGCCAGCAGCTTCACGACTGAGTACGAGCAGTACTTC
NA,NA,TRBJ2-3,TRBV29-1,12,CSVVSGRDTQYF,TGCAGCGTTGTGTCAGGCAGGGATACGCAGTATTTT
TRBD2,NA,TRBJ2-7,TRBV25-1,13,CASSVREGYEQYF,TGTGCCAGCAGTGTTAGGGAGGGGTACGAGCAGTACTTC